Presented here are 7 T cell receptor beta chains from one specimen sequenced in a study of TIL therapy for anti-PD-1-resistant metastatic lung cancer. Time point described: pre-treatment sample, taken before nivolumab and TIL therapy. Pleural nodules or supraclavicular lymph nodes made up most of the excised metastases sampled. This was the immunoSEQ v3 assay. Assay: immunoSEQ multiplex PCR; the TCRdb copy retains only in-frame clones and omits some. The data contain some 26,000 clones, roughly two thirds of them singletons. The input for sequencing was tumor tissue, taken at baseline. These receptors were taken from a woman aged 30 to 85 with non-small cell lung cancer.

The rearrangement joins TRBV6-5 to TRBJ2-7, with D possibly matching TRBD2 (6 bases). V was clipped by 8 bases and J by 0 bases, with 11 bases between them. The germline CDR1 and CDR2 sequences are MNHEY and SVGAGI. This CDR3 has 13 amino acids. The CDR3 nucleotides read TGTGCCAGCGCTCTAGCGCACTCCTACGAGCAGTACTTC. Translated, it gives CASALAHSYEQYF.

The V call is TRBV18, the J call TRBJ2-7; no clear D gene. V was clipped by 3 bases and J by 0 bases, with 12 bases between them. Germline assignment: CDR1 KGHSH and CDR2 LQKENI. The CDR3 is 15 residues long. CDR3 nucleotides: TGTGCCAGCTCACCCTTCGAGGTTTCCTCCTACGAGCAGTACTTC. Translation: CASSPFEVSSYEQYF.

The chain links TRBV5-1 to TRBJ2-1, with D tentatively TRBD1 or TRBD2 (5 bases each). The ends were cut back, 3 bases at V and 5 bases at J, with 9 bases in the middle. CDR1 is SGHRS and CDR2 is YFSETQ in the germline V gene. CDR3 length equals 13 residues. The CDR3 reads CASSSGTDNEQFF. The CDR3 coding sequence is TGCGCCAGCAGCTCTGGGACCGACAATGAGCAGTTCTTC.

The chain employs TRBV19 and TRBJ1-1, with D maybe TRBD1 (6 bases). V lost 1 base, J lost 5 bases, and 11 bases lay in between. The CDR3 length is 14 residues. The germline V gene encodes CDR1 LNHDA and CDR2 SQIVND (reference sequence). CDR3 sequence reads: CASSIGGGGTEAFF. The CDR3 nucleotides read TGTGCCAGTAGTATAGGGGGGGGCGGAACTGAAGCTTTCTTT.

The chain combines TRBV6-4 with TRBJ2-1; 9 nucleotides line up with TRBD2. Trimming removed 1 base from V and 5 bases from J; junction bases left unmatched: 3. CDR1 is MRHNA, CDR2 SNTAGT, per germline. This CDR3 region has 15 residues. CDR3 coding DNA: TGTGCCAGCAGTGACTATGCGGGAGGGAACAATGAGCAGTTCTTC. Translation: CASSDYAGGNNEQFF.

The chain carries TRBV9 and TRBJ2-1; D gene uncertain. The V gene lost 0 bases and the J gene lost 2 bases, with 9 bases spanning the gap. The CDR3 contains 15 residues. Germline lookup yields CDR1 SGDLS and CDR2 YYNGEE. CDR3: CASSVVGRPYNEQFF. As DNA, the CDR3 is TGTGCCAGCAGCGTAGTAGGGCGCCCCTACAATGAGCAGTTCTTC.

This clone was seen once. The genes are TRBV30 and TRBJ1-4; the match to TRBD1 covers 8 bases. With V trimmed by 2 bases and J by 8 bases, 7 bases remained unmatched. The germline V gene encodes CDR1 GTSNPN and CDR2 SVGIG (reference sequence). The length of the CDR3 is 14 residues. In nucleotides, the CDR3 is TGTGCCTGGAGTCAGGGGGCCCTAGGGGAAAAACTGTTTTTT. Its translation: CAWSQGALGEKLFF.